The 14 T cell receptor beta chains presented below share a single source sample, sequenced in a study of shared clonotypes between healthy human individuals. Sequencing was performed with immunoSEQ multiplex PCR; in TCRdb, only in-frame clones are kept and a portion is missing. The sample shows 2 million or so clones, 85% to 95% of them seen only once. Sequencing input: naive CD4+ T cells sorted from blood. The subset denotes: CD45RA+ positively selected. Receptor source: a man younger than 35 in good health.

V usage is TRBV6-6 and J usage is TRBJ1-4; D remains unclear. The CDR3 length is 15 residues. Germline V gene data show CDR1 as MNHNY and CDR2 as SVGAGI (reference sequence). V gave up 4 bases and J gave up 8 bases, with 17 bases separating them. The CDR3 DNA reads TGTGCCAGCAGTTCTCAGTTCAGTGGATGGGAAAAACTGTTTTTT. This codes for CASSSQFSGWEKLFF.

Comments on this clone: At the DNA level, this CDR3 is encoded by other sequences in the same sample as well. This rearrangement joins TRBV6-5 to TRBJ1-5, with D uncertain. This CDR3 has 15 residues. Deletions cut 0 bases from V and 3 bases from J, with 9 bases between. Germline lookup yields CDR1 MNHEY and CDR2 SVGAGI. DNA for the CDR3: TGTGCCAGCAGTTACTCGGGAGGGTCCAATCAGCCCCAGCATTTT. Protein sequence: CASSYSGGSNQPQHF.

This chain connects TRBV2 to TRBJ1-5; D may be TRBD1 (5 bases). Trimming took off 1 base at V and 6 bases at J, with 7 bases between the two ends. Germline V CDR1 and CDR2: SNHLY, FYNNEI. The CDR3 sequence is 13 residues long. The CDR3 region is CASSEGRVQPQHF. As DNA, the CDR3 is TGTGCCAGCAGTGAAGGCAGGGTTCAGCCCCAGCATTTT.

The V and J genes are TRBV28 and TRBJ1-2; TRBD1 agrees at 7 bases. Germline assignment: CDR1 MDHEN and CDR2 SYDVKM. The CDR3 has 13 residues. V was clipped by 11 bases and J by 2 bases; unmatched bases: 8. CDR3 sequence (DNA): TGTGCCTACGGGGGACAGATAAACTATGGCTACACCTTC. Protein product: CAYGGQINYGYTF.

The V and J genes are TRBV12-5 and TRBJ2-2; D is perhaps TRBD2 (6 bases). The CDR3 contains 16 residues. The ends were cut back, 2 bases at V and 2 bases at J, with 12 bases in the middle. CDR1 and CDR2 (germline): LGHNT, FRNRAP. The CDR3 sequence is CASGLPGGVNTGELFF. The CDR3 coding sequence is TGTGCTAGTGGTTTGCCGGGCGGGGTTAACACCGGGGAGCTGTTTTTT.

This sequence joins TRBV2 and TRBJ1-2; D uncertain. The CDR3 is 11 residues long. V was cut by 1 base and J by 6 bases, with 3 bases left in between. The germline CDR1 and CDR2 sequences are SNHLY and FYNNEI. This CDR3 reads CASSEVDGYTF. DNA for the CDR3: TGTGCCAGCAGTGAAGTCGATGGCTACACCTTC.

The V gene is TRBV4-1, the J gene TRBJ2-3; 8 nucleotides align to TRBD2. The CDR3 length is 16 residues. CDR1 and CDR2 (germline): MGHRA, YSYEKL. Trimming at V came to 0 bases and at J to 1 base, leaving 3 bases not matched to a gene. DNA for the CDR3: TGCGCCAGCAGCCAAGAGGGTAGCGGGGGCACAGATACGCAGTATTTT. It encodes CASSQEGSGGTDTQYF.

The rearrangement uses TRBV5-6 and TRBJ1-3; D gene unclear. The V end was cut by 3 bases, the J end by 0 bases, with 10 bases between. CDR1 is SGHDT, CDR2 YYEEEE, per germline. CDR3 length: 15 residues. The CDR3 protein is CASSSLGYSGNTIYF. The CDR3 coding sequence is TGTGCCAGCAGCTCCCTAGGGTACTCTGGAAACACCATATATTTT.

The chain uses TRBV7-2 and TRBJ2-2; TRBD2 might be the D (6 bases). Germline V lookup: CDR1 SGHTA, CDR2 FQGNSA. The CDR3 runs 14 residues. Trimming cost V 8 bases and J 5 bases, with 15 bases left between them. The CDR3 spells CASGAGSRTGELFF. The CDR3 DNA follows: TGTGCCAGCGGGGCGGGAAGCAGGACCGGGGAGCTGTTTTTT.

As concerns this clone: Other DNA sequences of this sample code for an identical CDR3. The chain employs TRBV18 and TRBJ2-7, with 12 bases matching TRBD2. The CDR3 extends over 15 amino acids. Per the germline V gene, CDR1 is KGHSH and CDR2 is LQKENI. V shed 6 bases, J shed 0 bases, and the junction held 3 bases outside the gene matches. Here the CDR3 DNA reads TGTGCCAGCTCGCGGACTAGCGGGGACTCCTACGAGCAGTACTTC. Translated: CASSRTSGDSYEQYF.

The V and J genes are TRBV9 and TRBJ1-3; a weak D match, TRBD1 (5 bases). The CDR3 is 15 residues long. From germline, CDR1 is SGDLS and CDR2 YYNGEE. The V end lost 6 bases, the J end lost 3 bases, and 16 bases lay between the germline ends. CDR3 loop: CASNLWGGNGNTIYF. CDR3 DNA sequence: TGTGCCAGCAACCTTTGGGGGGGTAATGGAAACACCATATATTTT.

As DNA, the CDR3 is TGTGCCAGCAGCCATCAGGGGACGTTCTTAAATGAAAAACTGTTTTTT. It specifies CASSHQGTFLNEKLFF. The chain has TRBV5-4 and TRBJ1-4; TRBD1 might be the D (6 bases). Between the trimmed V and J ends, which lost 4 bases and 5 bases, there was a span of 18 bases. Looked up from germline, CDR1 is SGHNT and CDR2 is YYREEE (reference sequence). CDR3 length equals 16 residues. Looking up the rest from reference TRBV5-4 and TRBJ1-4 gives the full variable domain: ETGVTQSPTHLIKTRGQQVTLRCSSQSGHNTVSWYQQALGQGPQFIFQYYREEENGRGNFPPRFSGLQFPNYSSELNVNALELDDSALYLCASSHQGTFLNEKLFFGSGTQLSVL.

A note on this clone: The same CDR3 also results from other DNA sequences found in this sample. The chain is built from TRBV6-5 and TRBJ2-7; 11 positions match TRBD2. V trimming: 6 bases; J trimming: 2 bases; junction bases outside the gene matches: 6. The germline V gene encodes CDR1 MNHEY and CDR2 SVGAGI. This CDR3 comprises 15 residues. The CDR3 nucleotides read TGTGCCAGCAGCCCCGGACTAGCGGGTGCCTACGAGCAGTACTTC. The encoded protein is CASSPGLAGAYEQYF.

The V gene is TRBV7-9, the J gene TRBJ1-1, with 10 bases that match TRBD1. The junction had 7 bases not matched to a gene; V was cut back by 5 bases and J by 10 bases. CDR3 size: 13 residues. Germline loops: CDR1 SEHNR, CDR2 FQNEAQ (reference sequence). The CDR3 sequence: CASSPGQGFVAFF. For the CDR3, the DNA is TGTGCCAGCAGCCCGGGACAGGGGTTTGTAGCTTTCTTT.